This T cell receptor beta chain was found in a study of TIL therapy for anti-PD-1-resistant metastatic lung cancer. Looking at the study overall: Progressing patients received lymphodepletion, expanded TIL infusion and IL-2. By whole-exome sequencing, median non-synonymous tumor mutation burden was less than 1.6 mutations per megabase.

Time point defined: pre-treatment sample, taken before nivolumab and TIL therapy. The CDR3 consists of 16 residues. The germline CDR1 and CDR2 sequences are SGHVS and FNYEAQ. The V and J ends lost 1 base and 0 bases respectively, with 11 bases between them. The immunoSEQ assay was v3. The table came from immunoSEQ multiplex PCR; TCRdb's copy has only in-frame clones and leaves some out. The sample includes tens of thousands of clones, roughly 91% of them seen just once. The sample consisted of blood, taken at baseline. The chain couples TRBV7-6 to TRBJ2-3; D is unclear. This sequence originates from a person aged 30 to 80 with non-small cell lung cancer. For the CDR3, the DNA is TGTGCCAGCAGCTTAGTTGCGCCGGCAAGCACAGATACGCAGTATTTT. Its translation is CASSLVAPASTDTQYF.